Here is one TCR beta chain with its context. The data belong to a study of T cell changes during pregnancy in multiple sclerosis. TCRdb's copy holds only in-frame clones and misses some; the assay was immunoSEQ multiplex PCR. The profile shows some 100,000 clones, 92% of them singletons. The CDR3 has 13 residues. Germline loops: CDR1 SGHNT, CDR2 YENEEA. Trimming removed 5 bases from V and 5 bases from J, with 9 bases in between. The chain recombines TRBV11-3 with TRBJ2-2; D call uncertain. Sequencing used peripheral blood, obtained after pregnancy. This receptor was taken from a female donor with multiple sclerosis, enrolled in a pregnancy study. The CDR3 sequence: CASSQTRTGELFF. The CDR3 DNA is TGTGCCAGCAGCCAGACCAGGACCGGGGAGCTGTTTTTT.